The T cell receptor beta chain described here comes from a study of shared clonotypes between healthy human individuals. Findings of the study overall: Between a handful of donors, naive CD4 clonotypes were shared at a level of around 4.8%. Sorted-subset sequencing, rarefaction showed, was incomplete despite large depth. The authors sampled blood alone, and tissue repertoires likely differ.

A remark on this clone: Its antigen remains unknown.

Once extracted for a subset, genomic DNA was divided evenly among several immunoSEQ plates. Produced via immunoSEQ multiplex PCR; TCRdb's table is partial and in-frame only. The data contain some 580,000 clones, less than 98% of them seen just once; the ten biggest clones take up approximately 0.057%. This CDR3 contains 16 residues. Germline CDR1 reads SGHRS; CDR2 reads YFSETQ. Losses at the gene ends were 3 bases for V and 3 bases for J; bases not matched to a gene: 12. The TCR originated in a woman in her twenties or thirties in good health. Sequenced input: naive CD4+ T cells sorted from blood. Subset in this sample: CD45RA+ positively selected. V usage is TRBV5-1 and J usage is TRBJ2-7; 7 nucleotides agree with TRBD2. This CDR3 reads CASSWTSGTNNYEQYF. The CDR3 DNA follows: TGCGCCAGCAGCTGGACATCCGGGACTAACAACTACGAGCAGTACTTC.